These 6 T cell receptor beta chains were sequenced from one sample in a study of cytomegalovirus exposure and HLA in healthy donors. PCR amplification relied on 60 Vbeta primers (plus 13 Jbeta primers). Profiled with immunoSEQ multiplex PCR; TCRdb holds only in-frame clones, not every one. Its table records about 84,000 clones. The specimen was PBMCs. The receptor source for this set is a man between 45 and 60 years old in good health and CMV-seronegative.

The V gene is TRBV5-5, the J gene TRBJ1-4; possible D gene TRBD1, 6 bases. Germline CDR1 reads SGHKS; CDR2 reads YYEKEE (reference sequence). V lost 1 base and J lost 8, with 18 bases in between. This CDR3 has 16 residues. The CDR3 reads CASSLPQGTREEKLFF. In nucleotides, the CDR3 is TGTGCCAGCAGCTTGCCTCAGGGGACCCGGGAAGAAAAACTGTTTTTT.

The rearrangement joins TRBV11-2 to TRBJ2-5; 10 nucleotides line up with TRBD2. The V and J ends lost 8 bases and 2 bases, in that order; junction bases with no gene match: 11. The CDR3 contains 16 residues. Germline V lookup: CDR1 SGHAT, CDR2 FQNNGV. Here the CDR3 reads CASSFSGGIYQETQYF. CDR3 DNA sequence: TGTGCCAGCTCCTTTAGCGGGGGGATTTATCAAGAGACCCAGTACTTC.

J is TRBJ1-1 and V is TRBV6-5; the D gene is possibly TRBD1 (6 bases). The CDR3 spans 15 residues. CDR1 is MNHEY and CDR2 is SVGAGI in the germline V gene. V lost 5 bases and J lost 1, with 14 bases in between. Here the CDR3 DNA reads TGTGCCAGCAGTCAAGGACAGAACCCGAACACTGAAGCTTTCTTT. It translates to CASSQGQNPNTEAFF.

The rearrangement uses TRBV6-1 and TRBJ2-1, with TRBD1 matching 7 bases. This CDR3 spans 18 amino acids. With V trimmed by 2 bases and J by 4 bases, 14 bases remained unmatched. Germline V gives CDR1 MNHNS, CDR2 SASEGT. CDR3 nucleotide sequence: TGTGCCAGCAGTGAATCCGTTTGGCTGGACAGGCCTTACAATGAGCAGTTCTTC. Translation: CASSESVWLDRPYNEQFF.

This chain joins TRBV18 and TRBJ1-2, with 10 bases identical to TRBD1. CDR1 and CDR2 from the germline V gene are KGHSH and LQKENI. The CDR3 is 14 residues long. V was clipped by 5 bases and J by 4 bases; unmatched bases: 4. The CDR3 nucleotides read TGTGCCAGCTCAGTGGGACAGGGGAGCTATGGCTACACCTTC. The encoded protein is CASSVGQGSYGYTF.

The rearrangement uses TRBV9 and TRBJ2-5; D is possibly TRBD2 (6 bases). The length of the CDR3 is 14 residues. Germline CDR1 is SGDLS and CDR2 is YYNGEE. Trimming removed 3 bases at V and 7 bases at J, with 16 bases between. The CDR3 is CASSEETGVATQYF. DNA of the CDR3: TGTGCCAGCAGCGAGGAGACGGGGGTTGCGACCCAGTACTTC.